A single sample is the source of the 4 T cell receptor beta chains below, sequenced in a study of cytomegalovirus exposure and HLA in healthy donors. Vbeta (60) and Jbeta (13) primers were used in the PCR. TCRdb keeps only in-frame clones here, not all; method: immunoSEQ multiplex PCR. The sample includes roughly 160,000 clones, more than 60% of them seen just once. Sequenced: PBMCs. The receptor source for this set is a middle-aged woman in good health and CMV-seropositive.

The chain recombines TRBV21-1 with TRBJ1-5; the table's D call, TRBD1, has no DNA check behind it. TRBV21-1 is deemed a pseudogene. This CDR3 is 18 amino acids long. The CDR3 DNA reads as TGTGCCAGCAGCAGATGGGCCCCAGGGGTTTTGCGCAATCAGCCCCAGCATTTT. Its protein product is CASSRWAPGVLRNQPQHF.

The CDR3 DNA follows: TGTGCCAGCAGCCCCCAGTACACTGAAGCTTTCTTT. Protein sequence: CASSPQYTEAFF. The rearrangement links TRBV7-9 to TRBJ1-1; no clear D. CDR1 and CDR2 from the germline V gene are SEHNR and FQNEAQ (reference sequence). Trimming removed 5 bases at V and 3 bases at J, with 7 bases between. CDR3 length: 12 residues.

The chain uses TRBV19 and TRBJ1-5; 9 positions agree with TRBD1. The junction had 10 bases not matched to a gene; V was cut back by 6 bases and J by 4 bases. The CDR3 spans 16 residues. The germline gives CDR1 LNHDA, CDR2 SQIVND (reference sequence). CDR3 in DNA: TGTGCCAGTAGCGCTTCCGGGACAGGGTGGAATCAGCCCCAGCATTTT. Its translation is CASSASGTGWNQPQHF.

This clone was picked up a small number of times. The genes are TRBV10-3 and TRBJ2-3; D not resolved. Trimming removed 3 bases at V and 10 bases at J, with 8 bases between. The CDR3 has 11 amino acids. Per the germline V gene, CDR1 is ENHRY and CDR2 is SYGVKD. The CDR3 is CAISDLVAQYF. In DNA, the CDR3 is TGTGCCATCAGTGATCTCGTAGCGCAGTATTTT.